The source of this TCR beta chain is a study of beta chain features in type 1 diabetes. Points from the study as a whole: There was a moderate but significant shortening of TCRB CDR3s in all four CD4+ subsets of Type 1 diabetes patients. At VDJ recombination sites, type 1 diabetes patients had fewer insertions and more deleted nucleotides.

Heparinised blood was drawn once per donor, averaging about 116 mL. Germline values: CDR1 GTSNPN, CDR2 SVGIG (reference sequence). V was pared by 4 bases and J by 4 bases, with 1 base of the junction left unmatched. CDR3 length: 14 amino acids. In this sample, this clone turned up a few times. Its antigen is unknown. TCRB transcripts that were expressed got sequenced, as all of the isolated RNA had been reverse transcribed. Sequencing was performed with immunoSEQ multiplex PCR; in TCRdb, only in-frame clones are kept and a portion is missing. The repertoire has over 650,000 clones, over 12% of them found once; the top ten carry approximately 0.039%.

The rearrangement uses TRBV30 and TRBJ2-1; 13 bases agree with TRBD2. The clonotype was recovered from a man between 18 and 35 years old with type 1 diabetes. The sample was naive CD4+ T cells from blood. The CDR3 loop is CAWKGLAGYNEQFF. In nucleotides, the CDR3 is TGTGCCTGGAAGGGACTAGCGGGATACAATGAGCAGTTCTTC.